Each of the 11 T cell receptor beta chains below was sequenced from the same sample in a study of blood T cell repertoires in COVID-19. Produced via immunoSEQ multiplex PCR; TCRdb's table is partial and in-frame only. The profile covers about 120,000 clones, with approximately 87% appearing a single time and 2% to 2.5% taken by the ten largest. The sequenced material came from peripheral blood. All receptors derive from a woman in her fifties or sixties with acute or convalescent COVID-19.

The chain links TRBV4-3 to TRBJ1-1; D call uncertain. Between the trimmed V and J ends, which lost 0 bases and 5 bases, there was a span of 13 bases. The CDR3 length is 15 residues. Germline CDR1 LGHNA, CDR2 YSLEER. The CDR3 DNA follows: TGCGCCAGCAGCCAAGATCACCGGGGTTGGACTGAAGCTTTCTTT. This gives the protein CASSQDHRGWTEAFF.

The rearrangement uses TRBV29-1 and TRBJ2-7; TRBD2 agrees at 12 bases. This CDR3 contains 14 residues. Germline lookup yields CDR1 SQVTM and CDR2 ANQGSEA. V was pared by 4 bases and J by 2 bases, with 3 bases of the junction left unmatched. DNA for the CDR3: TGCAGCGTTGTGACTAGCGGGAGTCCCTACGAGCAGTACTTC. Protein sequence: CSVVTSGSPYEQYF.

Here the CDR3 DNA reads TGCGCCAGCAGCTCCAGTGGCGCTAGCGGGACCACAGATACGCAGTATTTT. It is translated as CASSSSGASGTTDTQYF. V is TRBV5-1 and J is TRBJ2-3; TRBD2 matches 9 bases. The CDR3 has 17 residues. Germline values: CDR1 SGHRS, CDR2 YFSETQ. Trimming cost V 3 bases and J 2 bases; bases outside gene matches: 10.

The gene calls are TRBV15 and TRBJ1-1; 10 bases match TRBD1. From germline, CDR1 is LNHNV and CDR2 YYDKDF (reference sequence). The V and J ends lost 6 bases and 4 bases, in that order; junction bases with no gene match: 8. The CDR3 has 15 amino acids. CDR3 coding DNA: TGTGCCACCAGAAAAGGGACAGGGGAGAGCACTGAAGCTTTCTTT. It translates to CATRKGTGESTEAFF.

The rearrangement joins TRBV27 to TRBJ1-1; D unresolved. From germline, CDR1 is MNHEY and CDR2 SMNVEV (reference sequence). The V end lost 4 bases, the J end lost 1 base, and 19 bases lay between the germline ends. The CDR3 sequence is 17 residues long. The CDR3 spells CASSSPAEGVPNTEAFF. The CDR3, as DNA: TGTGCCAGCAGTTCGCCGGCAGAGGGCGTTCCGAACACTGAAGCTTTCTTT.

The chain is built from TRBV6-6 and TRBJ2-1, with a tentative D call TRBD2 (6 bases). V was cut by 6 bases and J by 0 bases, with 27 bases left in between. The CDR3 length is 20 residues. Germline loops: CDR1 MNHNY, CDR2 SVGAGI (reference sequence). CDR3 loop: CASSQSMGDWRKSSYNEQFF. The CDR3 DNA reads TGTGCCAGCAGCCAATCGATGGGGGACTGGCGGAAGAGCTCCTACAATGAGCAGTTCTTC.

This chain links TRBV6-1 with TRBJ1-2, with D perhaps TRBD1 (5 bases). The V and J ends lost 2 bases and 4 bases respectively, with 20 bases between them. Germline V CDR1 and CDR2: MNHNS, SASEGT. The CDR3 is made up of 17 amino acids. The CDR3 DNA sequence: TGTGCCAGCAGTGAAAGTGGGGACGGGAGGGAAGGCTATGGCTACACCTTC. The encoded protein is CASSESGDGREGYGYTF.

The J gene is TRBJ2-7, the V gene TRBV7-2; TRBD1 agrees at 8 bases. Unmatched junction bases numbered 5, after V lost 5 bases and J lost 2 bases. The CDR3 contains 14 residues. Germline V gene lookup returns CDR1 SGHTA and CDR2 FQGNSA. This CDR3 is CASSRGQGPYEQYF. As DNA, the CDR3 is TGTGCCAGCAGCAGAGGACAGGGCCCCTACGAGCAGTACTTC.

The CDR3 spells CSATGSNEKLFF. In DNA, the CDR3 is TGCAGCGCCACGGGTTCAAATGAAAAACTGTTTTTT. The chain carries TRBV29-1 and TRBJ1-4; the D is unclear. The CDR3 is 12 amino acids. Per the germline V gene, CDR1 is SQVTM and CDR2 is ANQGSEA. The ends were cut back, 7 bases at V and 5 bases at J, with 11 bases in the middle.

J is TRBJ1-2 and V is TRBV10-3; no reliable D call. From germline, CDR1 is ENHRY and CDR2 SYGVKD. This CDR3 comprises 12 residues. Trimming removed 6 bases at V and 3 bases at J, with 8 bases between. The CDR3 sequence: CAIRGGHYGYTF. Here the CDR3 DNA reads TGTGCCATCAGGGGAGGCCACTATGGCTACACCTTC.

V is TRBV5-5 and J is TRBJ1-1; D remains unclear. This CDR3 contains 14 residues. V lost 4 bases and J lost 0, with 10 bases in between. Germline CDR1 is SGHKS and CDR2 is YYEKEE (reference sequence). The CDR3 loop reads CASSLGRLNTEAFF. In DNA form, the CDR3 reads TGTGCCAGCAGCCTAGGCCGCCTGAACACTGAAGCTTTCTTT. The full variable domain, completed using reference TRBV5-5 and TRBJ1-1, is DAGVTQSPTHLIKTRGQQVTLRCSPISGHKSVSWYQQVLGQGPQFIFQYYEKEERGRGNFPDRFSARQFPNYSSELNVNALLLGDSALYLCASSLGRLNTEAFFGQGTRLTVV.